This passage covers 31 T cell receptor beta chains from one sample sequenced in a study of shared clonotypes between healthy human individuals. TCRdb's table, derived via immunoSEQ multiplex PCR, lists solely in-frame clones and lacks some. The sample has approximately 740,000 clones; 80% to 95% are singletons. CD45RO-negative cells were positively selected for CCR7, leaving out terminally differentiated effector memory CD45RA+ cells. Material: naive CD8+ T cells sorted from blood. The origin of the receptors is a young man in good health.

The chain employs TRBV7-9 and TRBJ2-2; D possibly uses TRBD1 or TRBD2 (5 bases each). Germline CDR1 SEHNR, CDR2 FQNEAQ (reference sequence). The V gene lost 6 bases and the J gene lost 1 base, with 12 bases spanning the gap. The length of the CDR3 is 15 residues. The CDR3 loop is CASRTGTVNTGELFF. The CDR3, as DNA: TGTGCCAGCAGGACCGGGACCGTGAACACCGGGGAGCTGTTTTTT.

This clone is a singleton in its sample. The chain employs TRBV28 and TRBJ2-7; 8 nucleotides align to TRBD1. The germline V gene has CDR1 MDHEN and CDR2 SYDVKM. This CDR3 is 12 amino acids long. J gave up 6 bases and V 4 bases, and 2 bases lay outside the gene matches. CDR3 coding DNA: TGTGCCAGCAGTTGGACAGGGACCGAGCAGTACTTC. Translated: CASSWTGTEQYF.

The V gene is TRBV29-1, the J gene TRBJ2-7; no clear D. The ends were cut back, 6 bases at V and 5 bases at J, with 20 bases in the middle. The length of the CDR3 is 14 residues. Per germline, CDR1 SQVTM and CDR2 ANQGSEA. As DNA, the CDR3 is TGCAGCGTCCGGACGACATATGGCCTTGACGAGCAGTACTTC. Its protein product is CSVRTTYGLDEQYF.

The DNA of the CDR3 is TGTGCCAGCAGTGTCCCGGGACAGGGGCCGAGCTCCTACAATGAGCAGTTCTTC. It yields the protein CASSVPGQGPSSYNEQFF. This rearrangement joins TRBV28 to TRBJ2-1; 10 positions match TRBD1. The V and J ends lost 5 bases and 0 bases, in that order; junction bases with no gene match: 10. CDR1 and CDR2 (germline): MDHEN, SYDVKM. The CDR3 contains 18 residues.

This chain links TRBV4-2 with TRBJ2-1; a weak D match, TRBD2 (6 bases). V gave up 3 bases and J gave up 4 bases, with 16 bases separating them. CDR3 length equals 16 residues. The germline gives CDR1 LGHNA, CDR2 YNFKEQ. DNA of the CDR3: TGTGCCAGCAGCCAGATCGGAGGGACTTTGTACAATGAGCAGTTCTTC. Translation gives CASSQIGGTLYNEQFF.

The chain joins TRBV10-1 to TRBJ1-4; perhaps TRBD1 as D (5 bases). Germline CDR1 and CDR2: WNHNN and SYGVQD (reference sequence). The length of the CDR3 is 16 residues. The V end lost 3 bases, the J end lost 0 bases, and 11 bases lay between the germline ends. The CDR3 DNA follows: TGCGCCAGCAGTGAATTCACAGGAGCAACTAATGAAAAACTGTTTTTT. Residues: CASSEFTGATNEKLFF.

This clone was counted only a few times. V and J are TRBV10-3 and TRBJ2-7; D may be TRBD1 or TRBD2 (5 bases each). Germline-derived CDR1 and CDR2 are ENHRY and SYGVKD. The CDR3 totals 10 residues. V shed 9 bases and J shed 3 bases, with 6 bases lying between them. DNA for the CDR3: TGTGCCATGGGGGACTACGAGCAGTACTTC. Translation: CAMGDYEQYF.

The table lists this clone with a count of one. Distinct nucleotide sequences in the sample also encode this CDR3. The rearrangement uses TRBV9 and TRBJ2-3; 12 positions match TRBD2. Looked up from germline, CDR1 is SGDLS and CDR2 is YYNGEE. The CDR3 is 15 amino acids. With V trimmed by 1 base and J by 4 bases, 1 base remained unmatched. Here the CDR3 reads CASSVRLAGADTQYF. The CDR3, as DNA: TGTGCCAGCAGCGTACGACTAGCGGGAGCAGATACGCAGTATTTT. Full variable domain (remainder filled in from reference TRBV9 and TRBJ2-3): DSGVTQTPKHLITATGQRVTLRCSPRSGDLSVYWYQQSLDQGLQFLIQYYNGEERAKGNILERFSAQQFPDLHSELNLSSLELGDSALYFCASSVRLAGADTQYFGPGTRLTVL.

CDR3 in DNA: TGTGCCAGCAGACATGGACAGGGTGACGAAAAACTGTTTTTT. This sequence encodes CASRHGQGDEKLFF. This rearrangement joins TRBV7-9 to TRBJ1-4; TRBD1 agrees at 8 bases. The length of the CDR3 is 14 residues. The germline CDR1 and CDR2 sequences are SEHNR and FQNEAQ (reference sequence). Losses at the gene ends were 6 bases for V and 8 bases for J; bases not matched to a gene: 8.

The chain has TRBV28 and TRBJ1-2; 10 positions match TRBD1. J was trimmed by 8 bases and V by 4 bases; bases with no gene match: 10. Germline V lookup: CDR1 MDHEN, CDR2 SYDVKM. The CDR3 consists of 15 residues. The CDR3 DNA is TGTGCCAGCAGTTCTGACCTGGACAGGGGGTTGGGCTACACCTTC. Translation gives CASSSDLDRGLGYTF.

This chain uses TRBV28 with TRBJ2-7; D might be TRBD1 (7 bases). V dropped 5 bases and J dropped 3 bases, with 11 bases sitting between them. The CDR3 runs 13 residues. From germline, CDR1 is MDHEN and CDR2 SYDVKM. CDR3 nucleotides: TGTGCCAGCAGTAACAGGGGACTCTACGAGCAGTACTTC. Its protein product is CASSNRGLYEQYF.

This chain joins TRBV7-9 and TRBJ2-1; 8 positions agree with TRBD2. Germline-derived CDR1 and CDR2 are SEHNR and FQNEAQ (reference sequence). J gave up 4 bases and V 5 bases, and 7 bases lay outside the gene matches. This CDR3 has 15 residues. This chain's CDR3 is CASSPAGTSYNEQFF. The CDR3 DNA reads TGTGCCAGCAGCCCAGCCGGGACTAGTTACAATGAGCAGTTCTTC.

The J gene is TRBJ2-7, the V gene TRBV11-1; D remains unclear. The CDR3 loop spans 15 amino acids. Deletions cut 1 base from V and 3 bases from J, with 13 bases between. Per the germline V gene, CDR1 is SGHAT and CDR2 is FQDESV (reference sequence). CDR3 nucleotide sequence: TGTGCCAGCAGCTTAGAGTCGTCCGCGTTCTACGAGCAGTACTTC. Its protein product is CASSLESSAFYEQYF.

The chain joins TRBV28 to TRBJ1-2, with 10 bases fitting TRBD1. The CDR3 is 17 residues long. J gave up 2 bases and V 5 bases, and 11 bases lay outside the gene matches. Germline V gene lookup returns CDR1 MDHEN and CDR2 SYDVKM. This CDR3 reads CASSEGTGAYWNYGYTF. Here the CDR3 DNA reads TGTGCCAGCAGTGAGGGGACAGGGGCCTATTGGAACTATGGCTACACCTTC.

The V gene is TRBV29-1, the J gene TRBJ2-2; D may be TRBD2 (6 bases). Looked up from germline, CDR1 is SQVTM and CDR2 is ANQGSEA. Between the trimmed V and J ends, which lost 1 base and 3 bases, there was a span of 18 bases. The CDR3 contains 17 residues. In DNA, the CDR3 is TGCAGCGTTGAAGGTGATAAGACTAGACCACACACCGGGGAGCTGTTTTTT. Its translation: CSVEGDKTRPHTGELFF.

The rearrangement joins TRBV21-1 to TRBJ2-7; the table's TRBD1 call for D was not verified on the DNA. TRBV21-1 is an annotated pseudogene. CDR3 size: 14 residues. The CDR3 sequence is CASSNYRVPYEQYF. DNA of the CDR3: TGTGCCAGCAGCAACTACAGGGTTCCCTACGAGCAGTACTTC.

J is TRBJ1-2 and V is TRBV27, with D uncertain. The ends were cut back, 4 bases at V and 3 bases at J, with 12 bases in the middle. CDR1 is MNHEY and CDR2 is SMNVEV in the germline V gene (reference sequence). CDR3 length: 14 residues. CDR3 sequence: CASSYFKGYYGYTF. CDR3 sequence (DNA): TGTGCCAGCAGTTATTTCAAGGGCTACTATGGCTACACCTTC.

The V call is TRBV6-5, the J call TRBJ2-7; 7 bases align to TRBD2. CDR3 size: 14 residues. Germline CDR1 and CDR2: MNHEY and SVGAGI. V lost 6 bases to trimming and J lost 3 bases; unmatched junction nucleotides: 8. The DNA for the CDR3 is TGTGCCAGCAGCCCCGTACTAGCGCGCTACGAGCAGTACTTC. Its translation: CASSPVLARYEQYF.

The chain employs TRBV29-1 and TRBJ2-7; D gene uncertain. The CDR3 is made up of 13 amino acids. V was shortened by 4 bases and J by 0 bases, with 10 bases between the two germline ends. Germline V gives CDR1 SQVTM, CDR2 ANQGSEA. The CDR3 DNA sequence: TGCAGCGTTGGGCCAGAATTCTCCTACGAGCAGTACTTC. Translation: CSVGPEFSYEQYF.

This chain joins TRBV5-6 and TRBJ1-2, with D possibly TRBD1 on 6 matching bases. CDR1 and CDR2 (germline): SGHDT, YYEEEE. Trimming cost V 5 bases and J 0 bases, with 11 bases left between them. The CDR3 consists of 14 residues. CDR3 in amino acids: CASRIQGTNYGYTF. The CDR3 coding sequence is TGTGCCAGCAGGATCCAGGGGACTAACTATGGCTACACCTTC.

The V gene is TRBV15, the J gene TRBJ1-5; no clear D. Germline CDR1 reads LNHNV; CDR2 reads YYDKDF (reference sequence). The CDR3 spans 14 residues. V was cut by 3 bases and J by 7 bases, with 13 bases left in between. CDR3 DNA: TGTGCCACCAGCAGTATTAATTTGGCCCAGCCCCAGCATTTT. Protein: CATSSINLAQPQHF.

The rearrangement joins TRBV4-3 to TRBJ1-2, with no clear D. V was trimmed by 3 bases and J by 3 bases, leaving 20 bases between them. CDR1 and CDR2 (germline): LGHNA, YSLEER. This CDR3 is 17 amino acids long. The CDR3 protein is CASSHALGEIWDYGYTF. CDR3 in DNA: TGCGCCAGCAGCCACGCATTGGGCGAAATATGGGACTATGGCTACACCTTC.

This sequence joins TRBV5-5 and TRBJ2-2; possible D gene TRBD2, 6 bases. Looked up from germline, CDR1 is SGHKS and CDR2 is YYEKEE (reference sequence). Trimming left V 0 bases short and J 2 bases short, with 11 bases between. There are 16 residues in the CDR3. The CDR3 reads CASSLGGGYNTGELFF. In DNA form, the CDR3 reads TGTGCCAGCAGCTTGGGAGGAGGGTATAACACCGGGGAGCTGTTTTTT.

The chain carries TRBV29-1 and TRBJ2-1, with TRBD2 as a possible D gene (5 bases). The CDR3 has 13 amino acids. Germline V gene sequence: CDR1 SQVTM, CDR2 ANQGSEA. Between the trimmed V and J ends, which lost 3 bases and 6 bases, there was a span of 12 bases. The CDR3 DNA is TGCAGCGTTGATGTCATACGGGGCAATGAGCAGTTCTTC. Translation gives CSVDVIRGNEQFF.

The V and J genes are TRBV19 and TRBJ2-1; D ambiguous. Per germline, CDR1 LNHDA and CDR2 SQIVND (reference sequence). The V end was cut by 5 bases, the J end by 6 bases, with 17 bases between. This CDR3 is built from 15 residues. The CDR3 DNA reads TGTGCCAGTAGTTCCGGACCGAGCGAAATCAATGAGCAGTTCTTC. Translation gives CASSSGPSEINEQFF. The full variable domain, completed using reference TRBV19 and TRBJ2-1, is DGGITQSPKYLFRKEGQNVTLSCEQNLNHDAMYWYRQDPGQGLRLIYYSQIVNDFQKGDIAEGYSVSREKKESFPLTVTSAQKNPTAFYLCASSSGPSEINEQFFGPGTRLTVL.

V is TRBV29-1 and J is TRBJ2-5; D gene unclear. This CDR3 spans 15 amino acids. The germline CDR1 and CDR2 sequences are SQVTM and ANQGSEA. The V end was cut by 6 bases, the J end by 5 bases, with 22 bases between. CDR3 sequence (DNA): TGCAGCGTCCTTAGACCTGACTTAGGTGGGGAGACCCAGTACTTC. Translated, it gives CSVLRPDLGGETQYF.

The CDR3 region has the DNA TGCGCCAGCAGAACGAGAATGGGCAGCAATCAGCCCCAGCATTTT. Its translation: CASRTRMGSNQPQHF. The chain recombines TRBV4-3 with TRBJ1-5; no reliable D call. Per germline, CDR1 LGHNA and CDR2 YSLEER. CDR3 length: 15 residues. Trimming shortened V by 6 bases and J by 1 base, and 13 bases separated the two germline ends.

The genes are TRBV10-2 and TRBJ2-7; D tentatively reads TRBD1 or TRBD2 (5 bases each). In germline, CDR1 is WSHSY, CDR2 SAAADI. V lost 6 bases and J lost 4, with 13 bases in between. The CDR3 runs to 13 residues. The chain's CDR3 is CASRGTDNYEQYF. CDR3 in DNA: TGCGCCAGCAGGGGGACGGATAATTACGAGCAGTACTTC.

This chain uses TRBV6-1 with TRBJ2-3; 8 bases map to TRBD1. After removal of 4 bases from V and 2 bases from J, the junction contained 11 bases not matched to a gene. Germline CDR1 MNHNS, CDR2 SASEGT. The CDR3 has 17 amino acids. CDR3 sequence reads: CASSVGFGTGNTDTQYF. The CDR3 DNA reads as TGTGCCAGCAGTGTAGGTTTCGGGACAGGTAACACAGATACGCAGTATTTT.

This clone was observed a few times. As DNA, the CDR3 is TGTGCCAGCAGTTACTCCTTTAGCGGCACAGATACGCAGTATTTT. Its translation: CASSYSFSGTDTQYF. The chain combines TRBV6-5 with TRBJ2-3; maybe TRBD2 (5 bases). With 0 bases removed from V and 1 base from J, the gap between germline ends came to 8 bases. The CDR3 is 15 amino acids. Germline V gene data show CDR1 as MNHEY and CDR2 as SVGAGI.

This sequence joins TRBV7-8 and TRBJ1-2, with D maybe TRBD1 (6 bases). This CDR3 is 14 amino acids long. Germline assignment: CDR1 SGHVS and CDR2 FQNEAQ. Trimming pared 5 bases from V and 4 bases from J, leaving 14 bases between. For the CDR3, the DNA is TGTGCCAGCAGCCCCCGACAGGCAGGCTATGGCTACACCTTC. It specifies CASSPRQAGYGYTF.